This note documents a single TCR beta chain sequence. Its antigen is unknown. The sample comes from a study of OX40 agonist ivuxolimab in advanced cancers. Study context: Clinicians treated patients with ivuxolimab, an agonistic anti-OX40 (CD134) antibody. The dose-escalation group included hepatocellular carcinoma, melanoma, renal cell carcinoma and head and neck cancer. Study results and caveats: Also showing low normalized T-cell clonal expansion were some of the nonresponders.

The germline V gene encodes CDR1 SGHAT and CDR2 FQDESV (reference sequence). After removal of 5 bases from V and 6 bases from J, the junction contained 4 bases not matched to a gene. This CDR3 has 14 amino acids. TCRdb's table, derived via immunoSEQ multiplex PCR, lists solely in-frame clones and lacks some. The table lists just over 70,000 clones, roughly 89% of them singletons. The rearrangement uses TRBV11-1 and TRBJ2-1; 10 bases match TRBD2. Sequenced material: CD4+ or CD8+ T cells sorted from blood, taken in a trial of the OX40 agonist ivuxolimab. This sequence originates from an adult with an advanced solid tumor such as melanoma, head and neck, liver or kidney cancer. CDR3 sequence reads: CASSRSGGANEQFF. Here the CDR3 DNA reads TGTGCCAGCAGCCGAAGCGGGGGGGCCAATGAGCAGTTCTTC.